The 18 T cell receptor beta chains presented below share a single source sample, sequenced in a study of CD4 T cells in relation to SARS-CoV-2 and coronaviruses. No antigen is known for these receptors. Profiled with immunoSEQ multiplex PCR; TCRdb holds only in-frame clones, not every one. The table lists some 19,000 clones, more than 60% of them singletons, with more than 20% in the top ten. Before the COVID-19 pandemic, during about 2011-2019, CD4+ T cells were taken from unexposed donors. After about ten days of culture, CD4+ T cells were isolated. Sequenced material: CD4+ T cells from PBMCs, cultured in vitro. The receptors come from a human donor in good health.

The chain combines TRBV3-1 (or the pseudogene TRBV3-2) with TRBJ2-3; D uncertain. Germline V lookup: CDR1 LGHDT, CDR2 YNNKEL (reference sequence). V shed 0 bases and J shed 5 bases, with 6 bases lying between them. The CDR3 totals 13 residues. The CDR3 protein is CASSQEGIDTQYF. CDR3 nucleotides: TGTGCCAGCAGCCAAGAAGGAATAGATACGCAGTATTTT.

V usage is TRBV14 and J usage is TRBJ1-6; D unclear. This CDR3 is built from 15 residues. The V end was cut by 0 bases, the J end by 6 bases, with 9 bases between. Germline V CDR1 and CDR2: SGHDN, FVKESK. CDR3 nucleotides: TGTGCCAGCAGCCAAGATAGCTCTACTAATTCACCCCTCCACTTT. As protein: CASSQDSSTNSPLHF.

The chain employs TRBV5-6 and TRBJ2-1; D might be TRBD1 (5 bases). CDR1 is SGHDT and CDR2 is YYEEEE in the germline V gene. This CDR3 is 11 amino acids long. V gave up 4 bases and J gave up 12 bases, with 11 bases separating them. The CDR3 DNA reads as TGTGCCAGCAGCGATCGGACAAGGCAGTTCTTC. Its translation: CASSDRTRQFF.

The CDR3 bases are TGCAGCGTTGGGGTGGGGGCGCTGGACACCGGGGAGCTGTTTTTT. Encoded protein: CSVGVGALDTGELFF. J is TRBJ2-2 and V is TRBV29-1, with a weak D call TRBD1 (6 bases). The length of the CDR3 is 15 residues. V dropped 4 bases and J dropped 3 bases, with 15 bases sitting between them. Germline-derived CDR1 and CDR2 are SQVTM and ANQGSEA.

Only a few counts were recorded for this clone. The rearrangement uses TRBV7-9 and TRBJ2-7; 8 bases are shared with TRBD1. Germline V gene sequence: CDR1 SEHNR, CDR2 FQNEAQ (reference sequence). J was trimmed by 4 bases and V by 5 bases; bases with no gene match: 4. This CDR3 is built from 13 residues. The CDR3 nucleotides are TGTGCCAGCAGCGGGACAGGTAGTTACGAGCAGTACTTC. This gives the protein CASSGTGSYEQYF. The entire variable domain, with the rest obtained from reference TRBV7-9 and TRBJ2-7, is as follows: DTGVSQNPRHKITKRGQNVTFRCDPISEHNRLYWYRQTLGQGPEFLTYFQNEAQLEKSRLLSDRFSAERPKGSFSTLEIQRTEQGDSAMYLCASSGTGSYEQYFGPGTRLTVT.

This clone appeared a single time. The rearrangement uses TRBV9 and TRBJ2-1; TRBD2 is a possible D gene (6 bases). CDR1 SGDLS and CDR2 YYNGEE come from the germline V gene. This CDR3 spans 16 amino acids. V lost 3 bases, J lost 0 bases, and 13 bases lay in between. The CDR3 is CASSAEAGFSYNEQFF. CDR3 bases: TGTGCCAGCAGCGCCGAAGCGGGTTTCTCCTACAATGAGCAGTTCTTC. Variable domain in full (rest from reference TRBV9 and TRBJ2-1): DSGVTQTPKHLITATGQRVTLRCSPRSGDLSVYWYQQSLDQGLQFLIQYYNGEERAKGNILERFSAQQFPDLHSELNLSSLELGDSALYFCASSAEAGFSYNEQFFGPGTRLTVL.

The count of this clone is one. This chain joins TRBV19 and TRBJ2-3; weak D call: TRBD1 (6 bases). The V gene lost 4 bases and the J gene lost 3 bases, with 8 bases spanning the gap. The CDR3 totals 13 residues. CDR1 is LNHDA, CDR2 SQIVND, per germline (reference sequence). The DNA of the CDR3 is TGTGCCAGTAGTACAACAGGGACAGATACGCAGTATTTT. Translated, it gives CASSTTGTDTQYF.

The chain carries TRBV5-1 and TRBJ2-5; D gene uncertain. Trimming took off 0 bases at V and 4 bases at J, with 16 bases between the two ends. CDR3 length equals 16 residues. Germline V gene lookup returns CDR1 SGHRS and CDR2 YFSETQ. As DNA, the CDR3 is TGCGCCAGCAGCTTGGGGGCAGCTAACGGAATAGAGACCCAGTACTTC. It codes for CASSLGAANGIETQYF.

The genes are TRBV5-4 and TRBJ2-1; 7 bases agree with TRBD2. CDR1 and CDR2 (germline): SGHNT, YYREEE (reference sequence). The CDR3 length is 16 residues. The ends lost 0 bases at V and 8 bases at J; junction bases unmatched: 11. The CDR3 here is CASSLGELASLHEQFF. CDR3 nucleotide sequence: TGTGCCAGCAGCTTGGGGGAACTAGCGAGCCTCCATGAGCAGTTCTTC.

This clone has just a few counts. This chain connects TRBV6-2 or TRBV6-3 to TRBJ2-7, with D hard to call. The CDR3 loop spans 13 amino acids. The germline V gene encodes CDR1 MNHEY and CDR2 SVGEGT. V lost 0 bases to trimming and J lost 8 bases, with 11 bases between them. CDR3 DNA: TGTGCCAGCAGTTACTCCGGGCAAGGGCAGCAGTACTTC. Residues: CASSYSGQGQQYF.

The chain carries TRBV20-1 and TRBJ2-1, with D perhaps being TRBD1 or TRBD2 (6 bases each). The germline gives CDR1 DFQATT, CDR2 SNEGSKA (reference sequence). V was pared by 6 bases and J by 12 bases, with 15 bases between. The CDR3 is made up of 11 amino acids. The CDR3 nucleotides read TGCAGTGCGTTTAGGGGGGCTCCGCAGTTCTTC. Residues: CSAFRGAPQFF.

The rearrangement joins TRBV12-3 or TRBV12-4 to TRBJ2-2; no definite D call. The ends were cut back, 3 bases at V and 2 bases at J, with 4 bases in the middle. This CDR3 region has 13 residues. The CDR3 here is CASSLGNTGELFF. The CDR3 DNA sequence: TGTGCCAGCAGTTTGGGCAACACCGGGGAGCTGTTTTTT.

The rearrangement joins TRBV29-1 to TRBJ2-5; no clear D gene. CDR3 length equals 12 residues. Germline V lookup: CDR1 SQVTM, CDR2 ANQGSEA. V was shortened by 4 bases and J by 1 base, with 7 bases between the two germline ends. CDR3 nucleotides: TGCAGCGTTGGGGCCAGCCAAGAGACCCAGTACTTC. Protein sequence: CSVGASQETQYF.

J is TRBJ1-2 and V is TRBV29-1; no clear D gene. The CDR3 contains 13 residues. Trimming took 3 bases from V and 8 from J, leaving 16 bases between them. CDR1 and CDR2 from the germline V gene are SQVTM and ANQGSEA. The DNA of the CDR3 is TGCAGCGTTGAGAGGACGGGAACCCAAGGCTACACCTTC. This encodes CSVERTGTQGYTF.

V usage is TRBV7-9 and J usage is TRBJ2-1; D ambiguous. CDR3 size: 14 residues. Trimming pared 5 bases from V and 5 bases from J, leaving 13 bases between. The germline CDR1 and CDR2 sequences are SEHNR and FQNEAQ (reference sequence). The DNA for the CDR3 is TGTGCCAGCAGCCCCGATGGTAGCCACAATGAGCAGTTCTTC. Translation: CASSPDGSHNEQFF.

The rearrangement joins TRBV19 to TRBJ2-3; either TRBD1 or TRBD2 may supply D (7 bases each). Germline V lookup: CDR1 LNHDA, CDR2 SQIVND (reference sequence). The CDR3 is made up of 15 amino acids. Trimming removed 5 bases at V and 5 bases at J, with 17 bases between. CDR3 sequence reads: CASSSQGGGEDTQYF. The CDR3, as DNA: TGTGCCAGTAGTTCCCAGGGGGGAGGGGAAGATACGCAGTATTTT.

This clone is a singleton in its sample. This chain connects TRBV7-2 to TRBJ2-2; D gene ambiguous. Germline values: CDR1 SGHTA, CDR2 FQGNSA. CDR3 size: 13 residues. Trimming shortened V by 3 bases and J by 7 bases, and 9 bases separated the two germline ends. The DNA for the CDR3 is TGTGCCAGCAGCTTGAGTAGGGACGGGGAGCTGTTTTTT. It codes for CASSLSRDGELFF.

The rearrangement links TRBV27 to TRBJ2-6; TRBD2 agrees at 8 bases. Germline loops: CDR1 MNHEY, CDR2 SMNVEV (reference sequence). This CDR3 region has 17 residues. V lost 2 bases, J lost 0 bases, and 3 bases stayed unmatched. CDR3 in DNA: TGTGCCAGCAGTTTAGCGGGAGGCTACTCTGGGGCCAACGTCCTGACTTTC. Residues: CASSLAGGYSGANVLTF.